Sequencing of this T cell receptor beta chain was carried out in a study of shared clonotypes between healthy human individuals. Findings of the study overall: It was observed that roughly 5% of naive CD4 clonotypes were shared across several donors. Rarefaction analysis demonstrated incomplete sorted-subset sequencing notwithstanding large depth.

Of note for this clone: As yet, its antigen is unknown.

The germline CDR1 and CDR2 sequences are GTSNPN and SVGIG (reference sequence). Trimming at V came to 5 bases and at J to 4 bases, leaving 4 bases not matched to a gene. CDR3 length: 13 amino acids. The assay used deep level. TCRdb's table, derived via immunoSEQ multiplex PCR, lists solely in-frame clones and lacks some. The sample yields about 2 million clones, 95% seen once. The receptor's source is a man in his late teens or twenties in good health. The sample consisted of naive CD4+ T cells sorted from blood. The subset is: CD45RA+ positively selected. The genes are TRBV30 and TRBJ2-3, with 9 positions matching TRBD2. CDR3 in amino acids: CAWSTSGPDTQYF. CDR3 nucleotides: TGTGCCTGGTCAACTAGCGGGCCAGATACGCAGTATTTT.